What follows are 19 T cell receptor beta chains derived from one specimen sequenced in a study of T-cell reconstitution after alpha-beta-depleted transplantation in children. The authors prepared the TCRbeta library with unique molecular identifiers. MiXCR, applied by TCRdb to the PCR reads, yields one record per CDR3 protein. The data show 200,000 to 300,000 distinct CDR3 sequences, roughly 26% seen once. The input for sequencing was PBMCs, taken before TCRalphabeta/CD19-depleted stem cell transplant. The receptors were sampled from a girl aged 2-10 years with Fanconi anemia, due to receive a stem cell transplant.

This clonotype has at least ten counts. The V and J genes are TRBV6-5 and TRBJ2-3; TRBD1 aligns across 7 bases. Germline V gives CDR1 MNHEY, CDR2 SVGAGI. Trimming took 6 bases from V and 3 from J; bases not matched to a gene: 12. The CDR3 length is 16 residues. The CDR3 region has the DNA TGTGCCAGCAGCCCCTTCATCACAGGGGCTACAGATACGCAGTATTTT. Protein: CASSPFITGATDTQYF.

The chain employs TRBV20-1 and TRBJ2-3; 10 bases map to TRBD2. V was clipped by 6 bases and J by 3 bases; unmatched bases: 9. Germline assignment: CDR1 DFQATT and CDR2 SNEGSKA (reference sequence). This CDR3 contains 15 residues. The CDR3 protein is CSARGAGGSTDTQYF. As DNA, the CDR3 is TGCAGTGCCCGCGGAGCGGGGGGGTCGACAGATACGCAGTATTTT.

This clonotype was seen only a few times. The chain combines TRBV20-1 with TRBJ2-7; 11 bases map to TRBD2. The germline CDR1 and CDR2 sequences are DFQATT and SNEGSKA (reference sequence). This CDR3 has 17 residues. Trimming took 0 bases from V and 4 from J; bases not matched to a gene: 11. Here the CDR3 DNA reads TGCAGTGCTAGAGACGATAGTGGAACTAGCGGGAGATACGAGCAGTACTTC. Translation gives CSARDDSGTSGRYEQYF.

This clonotype has a handful of counts. The rearrangement links TRBV27 to TRBJ2-3, with TRBD2 matching over 11 bases. V gave up 2 bases and J gave up 4 bases; unmatched junction bases: 2. The CDR3 contains 15 residues. From germline, CDR1 is MNHEY and CDR2 SMNVEV (reference sequence). The CDR3, as DNA: TGTGCCAGCAGTTTACTAGCGGGAGGCGCAGATACGCAGTATTTT. Translating gives CASSLLAGGADTQYF.

This chain links TRBV30 with TRBJ2-7; the match to TRBD1 covers 7 bases. The V gene's germline CDR1 is GTSNPN and CDR2 SVGIG (reference sequence). V trimming: 5 bases; J trimming: 2 bases; junction bases outside the gene matches: 6. The CDR3 totals 13 residues. The CDR3 coding sequence is TGTGCCTGGGAGACAGGGTGGCCCTACGAGCAGTACTTC. Translation gives CAWETGWPYEQYF.

There are many counts of this clonotype. This chain connects TRBV5-1 to TRBJ1-3, with D maybe TRBD1 (6 bases). V lost 1 base and J lost 0, with 11 bases in between. The CDR3 extends over 16 amino acids. The germline CDR1 and CDR2 sequences are SGHRS and YFSETQ. The CDR3 here is CASSLQGQSSGNTIYF. The CDR3, as DNA: TGCGCCAGCAGCTTGCAGGGGCAAAGCTCTGGAAACACCATATATTTT.

This clonotype was found many times. This chain connects TRBV20-1 to TRBJ2-1, with 10 positions matching TRBD2. This CDR3 comprises 15 residues. J gave up 6 bases and V 6 bases, and 11 bases lay outside the gene matches. CDR1 DFQATT and CDR2 SNEGSKA come from the germline V gene (reference sequence). The CDR3 loop reads CSAPILAGVSNEQFF. In DNA, the CDR3 is TGCAGTGCACCTATTCTAGCGGGAGTGTCCAATGAGCAGTTCTTC.

In its sample, this clonotype was seen many times. The CDR3 here is CSVEIAGGNYEQYF. The CDR3 DNA sequence: TGCAGCGTGGAGATAGCGGGAGGTAACTACGAGCAGTACTTC. This chain links TRBV29-1 with TRBJ2-7; 10 bases are shared with TRBD2. From germline, CDR1 is SQVTM and CDR2 ANQGSEA. The V and J ends lost 6 bases and 3 bases, in that order; junction bases with no gene match: 8. The CDR3 length is 14 residues.

This clonotype showed up just a few times. The chain's CDR3 is CASTERAREQYF. The DNA of the CDR3 is TGTGCCAGCACGGAGAGGGCCCGCGAGCAGTACTTC. The chain links TRBV28 to TRBJ2-7, with D maybe TRBD2 (5 bases). CDR1 and CDR2 (germline): MDHEN, SYDVKM. There are 12 residues in the CDR3. The germline V and J ends were trimmed by 7 bases and 6 bases, with 13 bases remaining between them.

This clonotype was recorded at least ten times. In nucleotides, the CDR3 is TGCAGTGCAAAACCGGGACAGGGGGCCGGTGGGACCCAGTACTTC. It translates to CSAKPGQGAGGTQYF. J is TRBJ2-5 and V is TRBV20-1, with 12 bases identical to TRBD1. This CDR3 is built from 15 residues. The V segment lost 6 bases and the J segment 7 bases; nucleotides outside the gene matches: 12. Germline V gene data show CDR1 as DFQATT and CDR2 as SNEGSKA (reference sequence).

This clonotype was seen ten or more times. The V and J genes are TRBV6-1 and TRBJ2-7; 7 positions agree with TRBD1. V lost 1 base to trimming and J lost 5 bases; unmatched junction nucleotides: 11. Germline values: CDR1 MNHNS, CDR2 SASEGT. The CDR3 sequence is 16 residues long. The chain's CDR3 is CASSEGLWDSRDEQYF. The CDR3 DNA follows: TGTGCCAGCAGTGAAGGTTTGTGGGACAGTCGCGACGAGCAGTACTTC.

The rearrangement uses TRBV6-1 and TRBJ2-3, with a possible D match to TRBD2 (5 bases). There are 15 residues in the CDR3. Germline V gives CDR1 MNHNS, CDR2 SASEGT. With 6 bases removed from V and 0 bases from J, the gap between germline ends came to 13 bases. The CDR3 region has the DNA TGTGCCAGCAGCGAGTCGGGAACTAGCACAGATACGCAGTATTTT. The encoded protein is CASSESGTSTDTQYF.

This chain's CDR3 is CSATLLQETQYF. DNA of the CDR3: TGCAGCGCCACCCTCCTCCAAGAGACCCAGTACTTC. The chain is built from TRBV29-1 and TRBJ2-5; D unclear. Per germline, CDR1 SQVTM and CDR2 ANQGSEA. The CDR3 extends over 12 amino acids. V lost 7 bases to trimming and J lost 1 base, with 10 bases between them.

In this sample, this clonotype turned up many times. This sequence joins TRBV7-9 and TRBJ2-1, with 9 bases matching TRBD2. The CDR3 covers 16 residues. Germline V lookup: CDR1 SEHNR, CDR2 FQNEAQ (reference sequence). V lost 0 bases and J lost 11; bases outside the gene matches: 11. The CDR3 nucleotides read TGTGCCAGCAGCTTAGCATGGGGCCTAGCGGGGCCCCAGCAGTTCTTC. Translation: CASSLAWGLAGPQQFF.

In this sample, this clonotype turned up many times. This chain uses TRBV5-5 with TRBJ1-2; possibly TRBD1 for D (6 bases). The CDR3 has 15 residues. V lost 1 base and J 3 bases, leaving 13 bases between the germline ends. CDR1 is SGHKS, CDR2 YYEKEE, per germline (reference sequence). Here the CDR3 reads CASSLRTDIYYGYTF. The CDR3 DNA sequence: TGTGCCAGCAGCTTGAGGACAGACATTTACTATGGCTACACCTTC.

The CDR3 region is CASSLGRQGLEETQYF. CDR3 in DNA: TGTGCCAGCAGCTTGGGCCGCCAGGGGTTGGAAGAGACCCAGTACTTC. The J gene is TRBJ2-5, the V gene TRBV13, with D possibly TRBD1 on 6 matching bases. Trimming left V 3 bases short and J 3 bases short, with 17 bases between. The CDR3 is made up of 16 amino acids. Per germline, CDR1 PRHDT and CDR2 FYEKMQ (reference sequence).

This clonotype was detected only a few times. The chain employs TRBV29-1 and TRBJ2-3; 8 bases are a match to TRBD1. V gave up 5 bases and J gave up 3 bases; unmatched junction bases: 1. Germline values: CDR1 SQVTM, CDR2 ANQGSEA. The CDR3 is 12 residues long. The chain's CDR3 is CSVRTGTDTQYF. The CDR3 nucleotides are TGCAGCGTTAGGACAGGGACAGATACGCAGTATTTT.

This clonotype turned up a few times. The V gene is TRBV20-1, the J gene TRBJ1-2; 10 bases align to TRBD1. This CDR3 spans 14 amino acids. In germline, CDR1 is DFQATT, CDR2 SNEGSKA (reference sequence). V lost 3 bases and J lost 6; bases outside the gene matches: 7. The CDR3 region is CSARGGGQGDGYTF. The CDR3 DNA is TGCAGTGCTAGGGGCGGCGGACAGGGGGATGGCTACACCTTC.

At least ten counts were recorded for this clonotype. The chain has TRBV29-1 and TRBJ2-5; 7 nucleotides align to TRBD2. The germline V gene has CDR1 SQVTM and CDR2 ANQGSEA. The CDR3 sequence is 14 residues long. With 6 bases clipped from V and 4 bases from J, the junction kept 11 bases outside the gene matches. CDR3 DNA: TGCAGCGTATCCCCGCCTCGGGGGGTAGAGACCCAGTACTTC. Its protein product is CSVSPPRGVETQYF.